The entry below gives a single TCR beta chain sequence along with its context. It lacks a known antigen. It has no much larger one-base neighbor in the sample; base qualities were not kept. This record comes from a study of blood T cells in healthy people across ages (dated by TCRdb to between 2014 and 2017). Study-wide context: In model experiments, template switching captured about one uniquely barcoded TCR beta cDNA molecule for every two T cells. Using deep sequencing normalized with unique cDNA molecular identifiers, the study measured how TCR beta repertoire diversity changes with age. The donors were divided into four age groups: young (average about 16 years), middle-aged (about 39), aged (about 60) and long-lived (82). To avoid experimental bias, donors of different ages were spread randomly across the sequencing lanes. Using the same blood draw, the study looked at two additional independent replicas of 1 million unique cDNA reads for two donors, one aged 18 to 30 and the other aged 80 or older. Beyond this particular receptor, the publication reports: Total diversity estimates from one million sequenced T cells were considered lower bounds and underestimates. Because donor CMV infection status was unknown, age-related changes in expanded clonotypes were potentially confounded. A strong correlation was found between observed TCR beta diversity and the percentage of naive T cells measured by flow cytometry. As age increased, observed TCR beta diversity per million T cells dropped in a roughly linear way, and a significant reduction was already evident by age about 40. Because profiling used bulk unsorted PBMCs, naive and antigen-experienced compartments could not be compared conclusively. Compared with the aged group, the long-lived group had more naive CD4+ T cells, fewer expanded clones and increased TCR diversity, suggesting age selection.

Library construction relied on 5' RACE. Sequencing used an Illumina HiSeq 2500. A second PCR of about 7 to 12 cycles was run with a J-beta primer mix and a sample-barcoded 5' primer. Each TCR beta cDNA molecule received a unique molecular identifier from a template-switch 5' adaptor carrying 12 random nucleotides. Each sample yielded at least 2.5 million CDR3-containing paired-end reads. First-strand cDNA was synthesized from all RNA with the Mint cDNA synthesis kit, primed by a TRBC-specific oligonucleotide. Following uracil-DNA glycosylase treatment, all cDNA underwent a first 18-cycle PCR with the universal primers M1SS and BC2_uni_R. As for the authors' bioinformatics: For normalization, 1 million high-quality reads, each with a distinct molecular identifier, were randomly selected from each sample. Instead of being binned into consensus sequences, reads that shared molecular identifiers were thrown out. MiTCR, with a Q25 quality threshold and the strictest error-elimination algorithm, was used for CDR3 identification, clonotype clustering and error correction. A nonparametric unseen species model with Euler transformation was used to estimate lower-bound total TCR beta diversity. The raw public data were reprocessed by TCRdb itself: fastp quality trimming at Q25, MiXCR clonotype calling, in-frame beta chains only. Rows matching on CDR3 protein sequence are summarized as one entry with the most common DNA and genes. The V and J calls reflect TCRdb's pipeline rather than the authors' work. For this sample the table gives about 730,000 distinct CDR3 sequences, of which roughly 44% were detected only once. The ten largest clones add up to around 20% of the sample.

The donors were roughly 39 Caucasian individuals from Russia, aged roughly 6 to 100 years, who were systemically healthy. Ten milliliters of peripheral blood were collected from each donor into EDTA-treated Vacutainer tubes. Ficoll-Paque density-gradient centrifugation was used to isolate PBMCs, with at least 7 million per sample. Total RNA was extracted from PBMCs with Trizol reagent, with at least 5.5 micrograms obtained per sample. For every donor, an aliquot of PBMCs went through flow cytometry to measure the percentages of naive CD45RAhigh/CD27high T cells. The CDR3 numbers 12 residues from cysteine through phenylalanine. CDR3 DNA only is kept here, 36 bases in frame from base 1. The germline V gene encodes CDR1 SEHNR and CDR2 FQNEAQ (reference sequence).

The specimen sequenced was blood. The V and J segments used are TRBV7-9 and TRBJ2-1, with 13 bases aligning to TRBD2. The J call may not be correct, given that the DNA end is closer to TRBJ2-7. This TCR came from a woman aged 60 to 75 in good health. The CDR3 has the sequence CAGGLAGNEQYF. The nucleotides read TGTGCCGGGGGACTAGCGGGGAATGAGCAGTACTTC.